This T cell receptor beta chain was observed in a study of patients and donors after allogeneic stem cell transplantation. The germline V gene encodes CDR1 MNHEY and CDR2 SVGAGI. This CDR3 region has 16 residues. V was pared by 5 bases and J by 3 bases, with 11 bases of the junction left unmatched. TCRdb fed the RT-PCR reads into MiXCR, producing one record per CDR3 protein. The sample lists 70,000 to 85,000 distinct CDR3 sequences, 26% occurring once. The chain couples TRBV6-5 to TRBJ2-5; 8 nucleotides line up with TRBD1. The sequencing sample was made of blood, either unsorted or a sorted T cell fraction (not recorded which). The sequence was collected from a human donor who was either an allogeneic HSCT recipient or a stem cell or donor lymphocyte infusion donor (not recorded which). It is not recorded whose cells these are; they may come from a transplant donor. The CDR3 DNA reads TGTGCCAGCAGTCGTCGGACAGGGAGTTATGAAGAGACCCAGTACTTC. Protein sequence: CASSRRTGSYEETQYF.